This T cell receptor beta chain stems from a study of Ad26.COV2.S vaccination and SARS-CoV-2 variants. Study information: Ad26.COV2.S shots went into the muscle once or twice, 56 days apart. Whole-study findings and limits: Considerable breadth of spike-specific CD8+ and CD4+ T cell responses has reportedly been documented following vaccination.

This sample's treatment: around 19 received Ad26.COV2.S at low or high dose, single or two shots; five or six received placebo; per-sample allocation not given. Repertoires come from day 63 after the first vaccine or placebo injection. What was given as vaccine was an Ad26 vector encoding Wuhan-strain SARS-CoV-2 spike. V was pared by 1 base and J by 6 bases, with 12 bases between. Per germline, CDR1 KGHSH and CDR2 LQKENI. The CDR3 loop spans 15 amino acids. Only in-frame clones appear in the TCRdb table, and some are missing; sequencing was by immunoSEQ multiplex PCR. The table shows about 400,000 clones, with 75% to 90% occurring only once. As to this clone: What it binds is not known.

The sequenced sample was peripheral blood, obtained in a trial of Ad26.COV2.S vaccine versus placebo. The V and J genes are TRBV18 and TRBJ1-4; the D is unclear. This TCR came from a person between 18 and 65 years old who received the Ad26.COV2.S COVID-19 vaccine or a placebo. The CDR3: CASSPRLPADEKLFF. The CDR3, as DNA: TGTGCCAGCTCACCACGACTCCCAGCGGATGAAAAACTGTTTTTT. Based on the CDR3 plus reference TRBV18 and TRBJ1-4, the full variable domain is NAGVMQNPRHLVRRRGQEARLRCSPMKGHSHVYWYRQLPEEGLKFMVYLQKENIIDESGMPKERFSAEFPKEGPSILRIQQVVRGDSAAYFCASSPRLPADEKLFFGSGTQLSVL.